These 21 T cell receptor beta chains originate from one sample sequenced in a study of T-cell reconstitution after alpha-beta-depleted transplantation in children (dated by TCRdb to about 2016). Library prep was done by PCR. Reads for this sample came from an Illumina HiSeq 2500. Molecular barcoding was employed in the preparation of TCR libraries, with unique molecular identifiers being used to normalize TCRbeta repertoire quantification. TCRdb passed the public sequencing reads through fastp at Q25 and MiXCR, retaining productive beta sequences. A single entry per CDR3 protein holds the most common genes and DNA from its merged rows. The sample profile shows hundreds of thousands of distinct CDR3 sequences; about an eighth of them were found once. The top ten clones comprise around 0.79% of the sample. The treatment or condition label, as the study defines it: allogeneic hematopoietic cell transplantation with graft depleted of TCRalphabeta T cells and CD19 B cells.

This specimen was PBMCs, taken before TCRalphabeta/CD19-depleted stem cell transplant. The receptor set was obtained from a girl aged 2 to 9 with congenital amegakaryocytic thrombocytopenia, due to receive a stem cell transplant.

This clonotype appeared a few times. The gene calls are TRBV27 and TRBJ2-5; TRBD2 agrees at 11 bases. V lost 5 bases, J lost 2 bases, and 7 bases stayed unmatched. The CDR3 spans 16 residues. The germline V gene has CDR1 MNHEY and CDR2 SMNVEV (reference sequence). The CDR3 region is CASSTLAGDGQETQYF. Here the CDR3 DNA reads TGTGCCAGCAGTACACTAGCGGGAGATGGGCAAGAGACCCAGTACTTC.

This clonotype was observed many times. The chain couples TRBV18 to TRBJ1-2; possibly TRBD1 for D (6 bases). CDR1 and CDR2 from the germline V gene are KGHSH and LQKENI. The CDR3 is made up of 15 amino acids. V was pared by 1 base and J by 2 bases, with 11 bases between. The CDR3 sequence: CASSPLAGQNYGYTF. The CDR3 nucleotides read TGTGCCAGCTCACCACTTGCCGGACAGAACTATGGCTACACCTTC.

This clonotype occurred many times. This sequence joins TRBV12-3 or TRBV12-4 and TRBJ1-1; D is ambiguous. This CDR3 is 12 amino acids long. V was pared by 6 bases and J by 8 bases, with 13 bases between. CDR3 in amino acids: CASREGSTEAFF. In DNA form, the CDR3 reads TGTGCCAGCAGGGAGGGATCGACGGAAGCTTTCTTT.

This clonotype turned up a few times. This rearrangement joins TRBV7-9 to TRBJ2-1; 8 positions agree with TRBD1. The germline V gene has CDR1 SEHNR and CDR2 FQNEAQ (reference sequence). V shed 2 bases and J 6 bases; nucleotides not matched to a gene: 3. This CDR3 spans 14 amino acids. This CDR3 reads CASSLIQGANEQFF. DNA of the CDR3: TGTGCCAGCAGCTTAATTCAGGGGGCCAATGAGCAGTTCTTC. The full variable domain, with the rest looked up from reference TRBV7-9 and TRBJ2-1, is DTGVSQNPRHKITKRGQNVTFRCDPISEHNRLYWYRQTLGQGPEFLTYFQNEAQLEKSRLLSDRFSAERPKGSFSTLEIQRTEQGDSAMYLCASSLIQGANEQFFGPGTRLTVL.

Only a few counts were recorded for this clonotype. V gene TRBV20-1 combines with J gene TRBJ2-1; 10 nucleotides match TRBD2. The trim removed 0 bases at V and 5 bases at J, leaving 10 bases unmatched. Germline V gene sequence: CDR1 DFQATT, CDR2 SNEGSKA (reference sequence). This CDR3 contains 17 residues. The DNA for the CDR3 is TGCAGTGCTAGAGATTGGAGCGGGAGGGCCGCCCACAATGAGCAGTTCTTC. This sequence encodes CSARDWSGRAAHNEQFF.

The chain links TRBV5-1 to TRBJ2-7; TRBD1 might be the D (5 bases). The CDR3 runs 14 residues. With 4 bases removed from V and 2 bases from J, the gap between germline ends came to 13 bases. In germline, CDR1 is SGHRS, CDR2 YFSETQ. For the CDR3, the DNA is TGCGCCAGCAGCATCATGGACATAACCTACGAGCAGTACTTC. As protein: CASSIMDITYEQYF.

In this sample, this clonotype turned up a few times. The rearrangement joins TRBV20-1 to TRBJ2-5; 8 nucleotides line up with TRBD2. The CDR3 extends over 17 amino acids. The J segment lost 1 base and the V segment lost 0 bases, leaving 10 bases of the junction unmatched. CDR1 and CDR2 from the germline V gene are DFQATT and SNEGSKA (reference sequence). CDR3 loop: CSARDSQRESLQETQYF. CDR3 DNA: TGCAGTGCTAGAGATTCACAGCGGGAGAGCCTCCAAGAGACCCAGTACTTC.

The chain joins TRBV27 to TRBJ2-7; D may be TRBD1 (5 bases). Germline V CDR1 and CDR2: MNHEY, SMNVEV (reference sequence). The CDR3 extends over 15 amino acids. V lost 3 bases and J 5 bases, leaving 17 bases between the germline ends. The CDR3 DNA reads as TGTGCCAGCAGTTTCCTCTCAGGGAATAGGCACGAGCAGTACTTC. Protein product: CASSFLSGNRHEQYF.

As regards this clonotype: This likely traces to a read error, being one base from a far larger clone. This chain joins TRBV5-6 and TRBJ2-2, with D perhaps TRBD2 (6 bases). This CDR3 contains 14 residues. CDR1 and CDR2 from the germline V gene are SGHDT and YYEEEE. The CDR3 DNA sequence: TGTGCCAGCAGCCCGGGACTGAACACCCGGGAGCTGTTTTTT. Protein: CASSPGLNTRELFF.

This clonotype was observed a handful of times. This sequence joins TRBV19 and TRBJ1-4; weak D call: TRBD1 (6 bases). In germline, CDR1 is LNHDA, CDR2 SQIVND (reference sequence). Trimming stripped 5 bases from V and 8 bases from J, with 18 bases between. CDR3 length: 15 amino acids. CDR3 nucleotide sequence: TGTGCCAGTAGTGCCCGCGGAGGGGGTGGCGAAAAACTGTTTTTT. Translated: CASSARGGGGEKLFF.

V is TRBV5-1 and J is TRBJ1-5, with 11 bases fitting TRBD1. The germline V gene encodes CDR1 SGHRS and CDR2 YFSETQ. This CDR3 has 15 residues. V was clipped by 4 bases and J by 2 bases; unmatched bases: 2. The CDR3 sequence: CASSAGQGGNQPQHF. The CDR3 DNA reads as TGCGCCAGCAGCGCGGGACAGGGGGGCAATCAGCCCCAGCATTTT.

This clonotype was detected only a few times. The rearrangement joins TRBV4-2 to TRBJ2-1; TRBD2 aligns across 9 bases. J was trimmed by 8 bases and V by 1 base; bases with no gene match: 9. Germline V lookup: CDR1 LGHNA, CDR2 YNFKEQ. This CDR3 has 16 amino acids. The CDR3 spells CASSQAIGGRAYEQFF. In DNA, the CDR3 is TGTGCCAGCAGCCAAGCAATAGGCGGGAGGGCCTATGAGCAGTTCTTC.

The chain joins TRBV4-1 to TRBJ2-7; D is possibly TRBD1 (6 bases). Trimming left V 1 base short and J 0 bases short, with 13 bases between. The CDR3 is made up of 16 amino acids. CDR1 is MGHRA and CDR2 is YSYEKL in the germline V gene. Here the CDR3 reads CASSQVGGRNSYEQYF. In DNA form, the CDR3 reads TGCGCCAGCAGCCAAGTTGGGGGCAGAAACTCCTACGAGCAGTACTTC.

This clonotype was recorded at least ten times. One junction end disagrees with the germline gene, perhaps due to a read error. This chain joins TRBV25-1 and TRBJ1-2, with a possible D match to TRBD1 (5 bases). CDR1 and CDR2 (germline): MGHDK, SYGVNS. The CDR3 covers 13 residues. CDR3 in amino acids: CASSAATVGRLHF. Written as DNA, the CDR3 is TGTGCCAGCAGCGCTGCCACCGTGGGACGGCTCCACTTC.

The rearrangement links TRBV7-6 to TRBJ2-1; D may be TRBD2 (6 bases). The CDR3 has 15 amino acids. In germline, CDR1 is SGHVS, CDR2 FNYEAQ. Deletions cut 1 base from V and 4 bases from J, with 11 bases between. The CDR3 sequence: CASSLGAGRYNEQFF. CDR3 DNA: TGTGCCAGCAGCTTAGGGGCGGGAAGATACAATGAGCAGTTCTTC.

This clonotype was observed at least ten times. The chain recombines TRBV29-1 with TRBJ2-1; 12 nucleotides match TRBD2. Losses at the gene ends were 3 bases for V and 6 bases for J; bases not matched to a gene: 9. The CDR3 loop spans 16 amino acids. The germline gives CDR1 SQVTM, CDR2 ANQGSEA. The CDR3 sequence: CSVEPATSGSANEQFF. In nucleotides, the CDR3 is TGCAGCGTTGAGCCGGCGACTAGCGGGAGTGCCAATGAGCAGTTCTTC.

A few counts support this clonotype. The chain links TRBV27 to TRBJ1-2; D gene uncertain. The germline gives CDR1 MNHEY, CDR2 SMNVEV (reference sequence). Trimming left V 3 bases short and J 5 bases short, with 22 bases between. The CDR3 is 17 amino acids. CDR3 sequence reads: CASSFATHVGNPYGYTF. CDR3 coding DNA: TGTGCCAGCAGTTTCGCCACTCATGTGGGCAACCCTTATGGCTACACCTTC.

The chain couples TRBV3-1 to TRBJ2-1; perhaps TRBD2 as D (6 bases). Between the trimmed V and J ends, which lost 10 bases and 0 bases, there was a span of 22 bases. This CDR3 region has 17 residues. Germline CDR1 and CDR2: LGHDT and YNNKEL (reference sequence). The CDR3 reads CATTQAPGSVSYNEQFF. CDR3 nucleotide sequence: TGTGCCACCACCCAAGCTCCCGGGAGTGTCTCCTACAATGAGCAGTTCTTC.

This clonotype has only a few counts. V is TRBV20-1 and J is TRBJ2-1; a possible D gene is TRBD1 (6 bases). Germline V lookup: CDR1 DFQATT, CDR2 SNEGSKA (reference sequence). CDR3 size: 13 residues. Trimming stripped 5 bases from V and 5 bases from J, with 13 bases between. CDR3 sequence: CSASPGHNNEQFF. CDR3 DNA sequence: TGCAGTGCTTCCCCGGGACATAACAATGAGCAGTTCTTC.

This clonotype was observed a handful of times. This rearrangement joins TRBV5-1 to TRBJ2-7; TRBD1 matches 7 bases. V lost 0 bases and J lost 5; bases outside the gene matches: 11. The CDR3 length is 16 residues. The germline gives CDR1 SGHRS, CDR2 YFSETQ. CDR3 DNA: TGCGCCAGCAGCTTGGTCCTTTCCGGGACAGTCAACGAGCAGTACTTC. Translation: CASSLVLSGTVNEQYF.

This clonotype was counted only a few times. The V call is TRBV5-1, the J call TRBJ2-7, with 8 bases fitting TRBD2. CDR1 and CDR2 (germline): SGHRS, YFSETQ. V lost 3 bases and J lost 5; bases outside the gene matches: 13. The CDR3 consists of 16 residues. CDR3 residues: CASSSWEGTSLHEQYF. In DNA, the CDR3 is TGCGCCAGCAGCTCCTGGGAGGGGACTAGTCTACACGAGCAGTACTTC.